The next 27 T cell receptor beta chains were all read from a single sample in a study of T cell clonotyping in hematopoietic cell transplantation. TCRdb's copy holds only in-frame clones and misses some; the assay was immunoSEQ multiplex PCR. Among more than 55,000 clones listed, just under 95% were seen once. The sample taken for sequencing was peripheral blood mononuclear cells. Receptors originate from a man aged 45 to 65 in good health. Some clones in this sample may be carry-over from other donors' samples.

The chain carries TRBV7-3 and TRBJ1-2; 7 bases are shared with TRBD1. CDR1 and CDR2 (germline): SGHTA, FQGTGA. This CDR3 is built from 13 residues. The junction had 5 bases not matched to a gene; V was cut back by 5 bases and J by 5 bases. The CDR3: CASSPGQEYGYTF. As DNA, the CDR3 is TGTGCCAGCAGCCCAGGACAGGAATATGGCTACACCTTC.

The J gene is TRBJ2-7, the V gene TRBV6-1, with TRBD1 matching 11 bases. Germline CDR1 reads MNHNS; CDR2 reads SASEGT. The CDR3 extends over 16 amino acids. With V trimmed by 0 bases and J by 2 bases, 3 bases remained unmatched. CDR3 loop: CASSEAGGQGAYEQYF. The DNA of the CDR3 is TGTGCCAGCAGTGAAGCGGGGGGACAGGGGGCCTACGAGCAGTACTTC.

This chain uses TRBV2 with TRBJ2-1; 10 bases map to TRBD2. V shed 4 bases and J 10 bases; nucleotides not matched to a gene: 7. The CDR3 is 14 residues long. Germline V CDR1 and CDR2: SNHLY, FYNNEI. CDR3 region: CASSGLAGAGEQFF. Written as DNA, the CDR3 is TGTGCCAGCAGTGGTCTAGCGGGGGCCGGGGAGCAGTTCTTC.

In DNA, the CDR3 is TGTGCCAGCAGCTTACGTGACACAGCGAACACCGGGGAGCTGTTTTTT. Its protein product is CASSLRDTANTGELFF. The V call is TRBV7-9, the J call TRBJ2-2; D remains ambiguous. V lost 2 bases to trimming and J lost 0 bases, with 10 bases between them. The CDR3 loop spans 16 amino acids. Germline V gene sequence: CDR1 SEHNR, CDR2 FQNEAQ (reference sequence).

The chain is built from TRBV5-1 and TRBJ1-1, with a tentative D call TRBD1 (5 bases). From germline, CDR1 is SGHRS and CDR2 YFSETQ. The CDR3 runs to 16 residues. Trimming stripped 2 bases from V and 4 bases from J, with 18 bases between. This CDR3 is CASSLGSRVGRTEAFF. CDR3 sequence (DNA): TGCGCCAGCAGCTTAGGATCCAGGGTTGGGCGCACTGAAGCTTTCTTT.

This clone was counted a single time. The V and J genes are TRBV6-5 and TRBJ1-1; TRBD1 aligns across 8 bases. The germline gives CDR1 MNHEY, CDR2 SVGAGI. This CDR3 is 16 amino acids long. Germline trimming cut 2 bases from V and 0 bases from J; bases unmatched to any gene: 5. The DNA of the CDR3 is TGTGCCAGCAGTTACCTTCAGGGGGCGATGAACACTGAAGCTTTCTTT. Amino acids: CASSYLQGAMNTEAFF.

The count of this clone is one. The chain combines TRBV19 with TRBJ1-3; D remains ambiguous. The CDR3 is 16 amino acids. Germline V CDR1 and CDR2: LNHDA, SQIVND (reference sequence). Trimming removed 3 bases at V and 2 bases at J, with 14 bases between. The CDR3 DNA follows: TGTGCCAGTAGTATTAATTCGGGAGGCACTGGAAACACCATATATTTT. This translates into CASSINSGGTGNTIYF.

The CDR3 here is CASSLVLTDTQYF. The CDR3 DNA follows: TGTGCCAGCAGCTTAGTTCTCACAGATACGCAGTATTTT. The chain employs TRBV7-9 and TRBJ2-3; D unclear. The CDR3 sequence is 13 residues long. Trimming removed 1 base from V and 2 bases from J, with 4 bases in between. The germline gives CDR1 SEHNR, CDR2 FQNEAQ (reference sequence).

The table lists this clone with a few counts. V is TRBV14 and J is TRBJ2-7; weak D call: TRBD2 (5 bases). V lost 9 bases and J 1 base, leaving 10 bases between the germline ends. This CDR3 is 12 amino acids long. Germline V gene data show CDR1 as SGHDN and CDR2 as FVKESK. The DNA of the CDR3 is TGTGCCAGTGGGGAGACATCCTACGAGCAGTACTTC. Protein sequence: CASGETSYEQYF.

The CDR3 DNA follows: TGTGCCAGCAGTAATGTGAACACCGGGGAGCTGTTTTTT. Amino acids: CASSNVNTGELFF. The gene calls are TRBV6-1 and TRBJ2-2; D unclear. CDR1 MNHNS and CDR2 SASEGT come from the germline V gene. CDR3 size: 13 residues. V was cut by 5 bases and J by 1 base, with 5 bases left in between.

A single count supports this clone. The rearrangement links TRBV5-1 to TRBJ2-7; perhaps TRBD2 as D (5 bases). The CDR3 has 14 residues. V was trimmed by 1 base and J by 3 bases, leaving 11 bases between them. Germline V CDR1 and CDR2: SGHRS, YFSETQ. CDR3 sequence reads: CASSLNYGNYEQYF. CDR3 nucleotide sequence: TGCGCCAGCAGCTTGAACTACGGGAACTACGAGCAGTACTTC.

The chain has TRBV6-5 and TRBJ2-7; no definite D call. Germline values: CDR1 MNHEY, CDR2 SVGAGI. This CDR3 is 14 amino acids long. Trimming left V 2 bases short and J 3 bases short, with 11 bases between. The CDR3, as DNA: TGTGCCAGCAGTTACGGGATATTGGGCTACGAGCAGTACTTC. Protein product: CASSYGILGYEQYF.

This clone is termed medium-sized. The junction departs from the called germline gene at one end, perhaps through a read error. The CDR3 region is CASSEGPETGEQFF. The CDR3 DNA sequence: TGTGCCAGCAGCGAAGGACCCGAAACGGGGGAGCAGTTCTTC. This chain connects TRBV6-1 to TRBJ2-1; D is possibly TRBD2 (5 bases). Per germline, CDR1 MNHNS and CDR2 SASEGT. The length of the CDR3 is 14 residues.

This chain uses TRBV6-5 with TRBJ1-1; a possible D gene is TRBD1 (5 bases). The CDR3 loop spans 16 amino acids. Germline loops: CDR1 MNHEY, CDR2 SVGAGI. Trimming removed 0 bases at V and 1 base at J, with 12 bases between. CDR3 nucleotide sequence: TGTGCCAGCAGTTACTCGATGGGCAGGGAGAACACTGAAGCTTTCTTT. This sequence encodes CASSYSMGRENTEAFF.

This chain links TRBV6-6 with TRBJ2-2, with D tentatively TRBD1 (5 bases). Trimming removed 2 bases at V and 3 bases at J, with 13 bases between. Germline loops: CDR1 MNHNY, CDR2 SVGAGI (reference sequence). The CDR3 runs 16 residues. The CDR3 region has the DNA TGTGCCAGCAGTTACGTCCGACAGAGATACACCGGGGAGCTGTTTTTT. Encoded protein: CASSYVRQRYTGELFF.

The rearrangement links TRBV6-1 to TRBJ1-2; no reliable D call. The CDR3 loop spans 14 amino acids. The V gene's germline CDR1 is MNHNS and CDR2 SASEGT. V gave up 8 bases and J gave up 7 bases, with 20 bases separating them. CDR3 bases: TGTGCCAGCGAGAGCACAGTCATTGGCGGTGGCTACACCTTC. Translating it yields CASESTVIGGGYTF.

The rearrangement uses TRBV27 and TRBJ2-7; TRBD1 is a possible D gene (6 bases). The CDR3 runs 14 residues. Germline V gene lookup returns CDR1 MNHEY and CDR2 SMNVEV (reference sequence). The V gene lost 6 bases and the J gene lost 0 bases, with 12 bases spanning the gap. The DNA of the CDR3 is TGTGCCAGCAGGTATGGACAGAGCTCCTACGAGCAGTACTTC. It is translated as CASRYGQSSYEQYF.

The rearrangement links TRBV9 to TRBJ2-1; D is unresolved. V was cut by 0 bases and J by 5 bases, with 9 bases left in between. This CDR3 contains 14 residues. Germline V lookup: CDR1 SGDLS, CDR2 YYNGEE. The CDR3 nucleotides are TGTGCCAGCAGCGTAGTAGAAGCGAACAATGAGCAGTTCTTC. As protein: CASSVVEANNEQFF.

The chain has TRBV5-1 and TRBJ1-1; no clear D. CDR1 is SGHRS and CDR2 is YFSETQ in the germline V gene. The CDR3 contains 15 residues. Trimming left V 0 bases short and J 4 bases short, with 13 bases between. CDR3: CASSLDNPGGTEAFF. Here the CDR3 DNA reads TGCGCCAGCAGCTTGGACAATCCGGGTGGCACTGAAGCTTTCTTT.

The genes are TRBV6-1 and TRBJ1-3; D possibly corresponds to TRBD1 (6 bases). CDR1 and CDR2 from the germline V gene are MNHNS and SASEGT. There are 15 residues in the CDR3. V shed 8 bases and J shed 3 bases, with 17 bases lying between them. CDR3 loop: CASYPQGQNGNTIYF. The CDR3 DNA follows: TGTGCCAGCTATCCCCAGGGGCAAAATGGAAACACCATATATTTT.

V usage is TRBV9 and J usage is TRBJ1-6, with D hard to call. The germline V gene has CDR1 SGDLS and CDR2 YYNGEE. The CDR3 runs to 14 residues. The germline V and J ends were trimmed by 0 bases and 9 bases, with 10 bases remaining between them. The CDR3 region has the DNA TGTGCCAGCAGCGTAGGGGCAGTAGGTTCACCCCTCCACTTT. Translating it yields CASSVGAVGSPLHF.

The chain carries TRBV6-1 and TRBJ1-2; D gene uncertain. CDR3 length equals 11 residues. CDR1 is MNHNS and CDR2 is SASEGT in the germline V gene. Trimming left V 7 bases short and J 1 base short, with 4 bases between. CDR3 amino acids: CASTGNYGYTF. The CDR3 DNA reads TGTGCCAGCACGGGTAACTATGGCTACACCTTC.

The rearrangement links TRBV30 to TRBJ1-5; TRBD1 agrees at 8 bases. CDR3 length: 13 amino acids. Germline V gene data show CDR1 as GTSNPN and CDR2 as SVGIG (reference sequence). The V and J ends lost 5 bases and 11 bases, in that order; junction bases with no gene match: 11. The CDR3 loop reads CAWGTGGGRAQHF. The CDR3 nucleotides are TGTGCCTGGGGTACAGGGGGGGGAAGGGCCCAGCATTTT. The full variable domain, in which reference TRBV30 and TRBJ1-5 provide the parts outside the CDR3, is SQTIHQWPATLVQPVGSPLSLECTVEGTSNPNLYWYRQAAGRGLQLLFYSVGIGQISSEVPQNLSASRPQDRQFILSSKKLLLSDSGFYLCAWGTGGGRAQHFGDGTRLSIL.

This clone was seen a single time. The rearrangement links TRBV10-3 to TRBJ1-4; no firm D call. CDR1 and CDR2 (germline): ENHRY, SYGVKD. This CDR3 has 15 residues. Trimming took off 2 bases at V and 3 bases at J, with 10 bases between the two ends. The CDR3 reads CAISEGMVANEKLFF. CDR3 coding DNA: TGTGCCATCAGTGAGGGGATGGTAGCTAATGAAAAACTGTTTTTT.

The chain links TRBV19 to TRBJ1-2; TRBD1 aligns across 7 bases. The CDR3 sequence is 15 residues long. Germline V lookup: CDR1 LNHDA, CDR2 SQIVND (reference sequence). V trimming: 4 bases; J trimming: 3 bases; junction bases outside the gene matches: 8. Written as DNA, the CDR3 is TGTGCCAGTAGTACTAACCTCGGGACAGACTATGGCTACACCTTC. Protein: CASSTNLGTDYGYTF.

This chain uses TRBV4-1 with TRBJ2-7, with 9 bases matching TRBD1. The germline V gene has CDR1 MGHRA and CDR2 YSYEKL. This CDR3 contains 17 residues. J was trimmed by 6 bases and V by 0 bases; bases with no gene match: 12. The CDR3 DNA follows: TGCGCCAGCAGCCAAGATCTACAGGGGGCGCGTCTCGGCGAGCAGTACTTC. The encoded protein is CASSQDLQGARLGEQYF.

CDR3 DNA sequence: TGTGCCAGTAGTACACAGGGGAGCTATGGCTACACCTTC. This codes for CASSTQGSYGYTF. The chain has TRBV19 and TRBJ1-2; TRBD1 matches at 7 bases. V shed 4 bases, J shed 4 bases, and the junction held 3 bases outside the gene matches. The CDR3 covers 13 residues. Germline-derived CDR1 and CDR2 are LNHDA and SQIVND (reference sequence).